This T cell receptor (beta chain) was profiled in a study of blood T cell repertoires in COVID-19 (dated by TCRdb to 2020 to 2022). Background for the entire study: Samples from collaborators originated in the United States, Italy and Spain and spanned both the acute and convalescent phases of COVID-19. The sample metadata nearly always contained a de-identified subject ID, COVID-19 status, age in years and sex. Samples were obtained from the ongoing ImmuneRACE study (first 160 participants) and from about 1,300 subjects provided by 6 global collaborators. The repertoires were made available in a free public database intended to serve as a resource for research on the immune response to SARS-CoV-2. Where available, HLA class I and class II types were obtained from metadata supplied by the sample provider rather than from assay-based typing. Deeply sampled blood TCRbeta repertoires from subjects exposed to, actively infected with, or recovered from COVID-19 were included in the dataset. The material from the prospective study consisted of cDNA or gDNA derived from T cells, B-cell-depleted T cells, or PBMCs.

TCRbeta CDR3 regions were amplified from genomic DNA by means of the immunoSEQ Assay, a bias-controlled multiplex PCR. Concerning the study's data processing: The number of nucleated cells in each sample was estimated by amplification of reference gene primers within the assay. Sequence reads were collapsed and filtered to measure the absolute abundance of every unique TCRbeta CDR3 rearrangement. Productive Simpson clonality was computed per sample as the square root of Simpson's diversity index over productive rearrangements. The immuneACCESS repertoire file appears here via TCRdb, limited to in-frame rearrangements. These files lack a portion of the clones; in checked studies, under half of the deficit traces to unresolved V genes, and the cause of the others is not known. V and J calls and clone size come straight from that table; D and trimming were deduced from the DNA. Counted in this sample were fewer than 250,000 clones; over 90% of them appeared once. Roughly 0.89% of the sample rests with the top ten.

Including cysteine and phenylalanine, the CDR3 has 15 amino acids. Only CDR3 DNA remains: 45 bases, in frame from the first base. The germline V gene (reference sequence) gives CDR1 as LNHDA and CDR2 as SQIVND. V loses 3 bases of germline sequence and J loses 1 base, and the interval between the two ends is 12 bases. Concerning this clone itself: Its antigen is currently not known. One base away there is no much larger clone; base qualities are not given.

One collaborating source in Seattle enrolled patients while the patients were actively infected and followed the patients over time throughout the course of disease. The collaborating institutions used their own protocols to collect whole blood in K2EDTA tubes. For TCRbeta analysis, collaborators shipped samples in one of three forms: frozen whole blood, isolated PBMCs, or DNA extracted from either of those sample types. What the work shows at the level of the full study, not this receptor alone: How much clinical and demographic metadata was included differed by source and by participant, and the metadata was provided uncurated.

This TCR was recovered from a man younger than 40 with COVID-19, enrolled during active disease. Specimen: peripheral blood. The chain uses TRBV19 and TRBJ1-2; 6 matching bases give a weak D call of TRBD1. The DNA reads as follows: TGTGCCAGTAGTATTTTGGGACAAATTAACTATGGCTACACCTTC. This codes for CASSILGQINYGYTF.